This paragraph reports one T cell receptor beta chain. The antigen it recognizes is unknown. No per-base quality is available; no much larger clone lies one base away. Genomic DNA was extracted with the Qiagen DNeasy kit from unsorted PBMCs and from negatively selected CD4+ and CD8+ fractions. Using primers that anneal to V and J segments, immunoSEQ multiplex PCR amplified the TCR beta CDR3 regions. A synthetic immune receptor repertoire was used to minimize amplification bias, and remaining bias was computationally removed after sequencing. Under the source paper's analysis protocol: Custom Python scripts were used to quantify repertoire diversity as the Shannon entropy index. The unsorted, CD4+ and CD8+ repertoires were each analyzed separately, with the exception of combined analyses, where CD4+ and CD8+ sequences were merged in silico. A clone counted as expanded when the clone's frequency after treatment rose at least 2-fold relative to C1D1, and clones undetected at baseline were given a pseudocount of 0.5. Clones with 0 or 1 copy at C1D1 were classified as singleton clones, and clones with 2 or more copies were classified as non-singleton clones. By matching protein sequences in sorted samples from the same patient, clones expanded in unsorted samples were annotated as CD4+, CD8+ or unknown. Wilcoxon tests on paired samples were used to test diversity changes from C1D1 to C4D1. The table was pulled from immuneACCESS by TCRdb, which kept in-frame rearrangements only. Such tables lose some clones; where checked, under half of the loss comes from unresolved V genes, and the rest has no known cause. That table gives V, J and clone size, and the DNA gave D and trimming. This sample comprises 30,000 or so clones, about nine tenths of them detected only once. The ten biggest clones cover approximately 0.23% of the sample.

Taken with the paper, the label for time point translates to: cycle 1 day 1 (C1D1), immediately before nivolumab initiation. Every trial patient had relapsed after autologous stem cell transplantation, and cohorts A, B and C differed in prior brentuximab vedotin exposure. A Miltenyi CD4+ T cell isolation kit was used for magnetic negative selection to purify CD4+ T cells from thawed PBMCs. The trial cohort comprised a few dozen patients with relapsed/refractory classical Hodgkin lymphoma whose best overall responses were complete response, partial response or progressive disease. In the multi-cohort phase II CheckMate 205 trial, trial patients received single-agent nivolumab. An independent review committee assessed best overall response using the 2007 International Working Group response criteria. Trial PBMCs were obtained immediately prior to nivolumab initiation (C1D1) and on therapy at cycle 2 day 1 and cycle 4 day 1. Peripheral blood was collected in 8 mL Vacutainer Cell Preparation Tubes, from which PBMCs were isolated by centrifugation and then cryopreserved. Purified CD4+ and CD8+ fractions were prepared only for cases in which an additional PBMC sample was available. Magnetically labelled cells were depleted on LS columns in a quadroMACS separator, and the flow-through was collected as the purified fraction.

This sample stems from a study of PD-1 blockade in classical Hodgkin lymphoma (dated by TCRdb to the early 2020s). Background for the entire study: Nivolumab dosing was 3 mg/kg intravenously every 2 weeks, continuing until either disease progression or unacceptable toxicity. The study used TCR beta sequencing and CyTOF to define a peripheral blood immune signature of response to PD-1 blockade in classical Hodgkin lymphoma.

The paper's findings and limits, for the study overall: Newly diagnosed patients were reported to have lower baseline TCR diversity than healthy donors, and relapsed/refractory patients were reported to have lower baseline TCR diversity still. Lower diversity was observed in patients in whom nivolumab was started less than 1 year after ASCT, and these patients were excluded from later analyses so that confounding by immune reconstitution would be avoided. CD4+ but not CD8+ TCR diversity rose significantly by C4D1 (p=0.0027 vs p=0.16), most apparent in complete responders (p=0.02). Only a single clinical trial cohort was studied, and what caused the repertoire differences, possibly disease activity or prior therapy, remained undefined. Among trial patients, those achieving complete response had baseline diversity similar to that of newly diagnosed patients, while diversity was significantly lower in partial responders and progressors.

The CDR3 goes from the cysteine to the phenylalanine over 17 residues. The sequence is cut down to CDR3 DNA, 51 bases in frame from base 1. Via the germline V gene (reference sequence), CDR1 is MNHEY and CDR2 SMNVEV. V gives up 4 bases and J gives up 0 bases, and the segment between their germline ends measures 17 bases. The material sequenced was CD4+ T cells from blood, taken at baseline. The rearranged chain carries TRBV27 and TRBJ2-3, with the D gene possibly TRBD1 or TRBD2, each one fitting 5 bases. This clonotype was obtained from a human donor with classical Hodgkin lymphoma. The DNA sequence reads TGTGCCAGCAGTTCCACCGGGACCACTTCTAGCACAGATACGCAGTATTTT. Its protein product is CASSSTGTTSSTDTQYF.